One sample yielded the 24 T cell receptor beta chains listed below, sequenced in a study of cytomegalovirus exposure and HLA in healthy donors. 13 Jbeta primers and 60 Vbeta primers were used for the PCR. Assay: immunoSEQ multiplex PCR; the TCRdb copy retains only in-frame clones and omits some. The sample lists about 160,000 clones, roughly 80% occurring once. The sequencing sample was made of PBMCs. The receptors stem from a man aged 25 to 40 in good health and CMV-seronegative.

The CDR3 here is CATSTGPFFDEKLFF. The CDR3 DNA is TGTGCCACCAGCACCGGTCCCTTCTTTGATGAAAAACTGTTTTTT. V gene TRBV15 combines with J gene TRBJ1-4, with D unclear. Germline lookup yields CDR1 LNHNV and CDR2 YYDKDF (reference sequence). The V end was cut by 4 bases, the J end by 6 bases, with 15 bases between. There are 15 residues in the CDR3.

This clone appeared a few times. CDR3 in amino acids: CASSLEFTDDSNQPQHF. CDR3 sequence (DNA): TGTGCCAGCAGCTTAGAGTTTACAGACGATAGCAATCAGCCCCAGCATTTT. The rearrangement uses TRBV7-9 and TRBJ1-5; D is uncertain. This CDR3 contains 17 residues. The germline V gene encodes CDR1 SEHNR and CDR2 FQNEAQ (reference sequence). V was pared by 1 base and J by 0 bases, with 13 bases between.

This clone has just a few counts. The V and J genes are TRBV11-3 and TRBJ2-7; the match to TRBD1 covers 8 bases. The CDR3 covers 13 residues. The germline V gene has CDR1 SGHNT and CDR2 YENEEA. J was trimmed by 6 bases and V by 5 bases; bases with no gene match: 6. The chain's CDR3 is CASSISGGFEQYF. DNA of the CDR3: TGTGCCAGCAGCATTTCAGGGGGCTTCGAGCAGTACTTC.

The chain recombines TRBV19 with TRBJ1-2, with 11 positions matching TRBD1. The V segment lost 4 bases and the J segment 6 bases; nucleotides outside the gene matches: 7. This CDR3 has 15 amino acids. CDR1 and CDR2 (germline): LNHDA, SQIVND (reference sequence). CDR3 sequence (DNA): TGTGCCAGTAGTACCAACCGGGACAGGGGGGATGGCTACACCTTC. Its translation is CASSTNRDRGDGYTF.

This chain connects TRBV28 to TRBJ1-6; maybe TRBD1 (6 bases). Per the germline V gene, CDR1 is MDHEN and CDR2 is SYDVKM. This CDR3 region has 15 residues. V was trimmed by 6 bases and J by 0 bases, leaving 9 bases between them. CDR3 loop: CASSGQSSYNSPLHF. Here the CDR3 DNA reads TGTGCCAGCAGCGGACAGAGCTCCTATAATTCACCCCTCCACTTT.

V gene TRBV18 combines with J gene TRBJ2-3, with 8 bases that match TRBD2. V was pared by 3 bases and J by 4 bases, with 6 bases of the junction left unmatched. The CDR3 is 15 amino acids. The germline V gene encodes CDR1 KGHSH and CDR2 LQKENI. The CDR3: CASSPGTSQADTQYF. Here the CDR3 DNA reads TGTGCCAGCTCACCGGGGACTAGTCAAGCAGATACGCAGTATTTT.

V usage is TRBV4-3 and J usage is TRBJ2-3; D uncertain. The CDR3 spans 13 residues. Germline V CDR1 and CDR2: LGHNA, YSLEER. The ends were cut back, 0 bases at V and 4 bases at J, with 5 bases in the middle. This CDR3 is CASSQEISDTQYF. Here the CDR3 DNA reads TGCGCCAGCAGCCAAGAAATATCAGATACGCAGTATTTT.

The rearrangement joins TRBV6-6 to TRBJ2-1, with a weak D call TRBD2 (5 bases). V was trimmed by 6 bases and J by 10 bases, leaving 22 bases between them. This CDR3 region has 15 residues. Germline CDR1 MNHNY, CDR2 SVGAGI (reference sequence). CDR3 protein: CASSHDEFMSGEQFF. In DNA, the CDR3 is TGTGCCAGCAGCCACGACGAGTTTATGTCGGGGGAGCAGTTCTTC.

This sequence joins TRBV7-9 and TRBJ2-5; 11 nucleotides match TRBD2. Trimming took 4 bases from V and 5 from J; bases not matched to a gene: 6. Germline lookup yields CDR1 SEHNR and CDR2 FQNEAQ (reference sequence). This CDR3 comprises 15 residues. This CDR3 reads CASSYTSGGMETQYF. CDR3 DNA sequence: TGTGCCAGCAGCTATACTAGCGGGGGAATGGAGACCCAGTACTTC.

This clone was seen only a few times. The chain recombines TRBV9 with TRBJ2-5; D might be TRBD2 (5 bases). Trimming removed 0 bases from V and 5 bases from J, with 11 bases in between. The CDR3 is made up of 14 amino acids. Germline-derived CDR1 and CDR2 are SGDLS and YYNGEE. The CDR3 loop is CASSVVEVAETQYF. For the CDR3, the DNA is TGTGCCAGCAGCGTAGTTGAGGTAGCGGAGACCCAGTACTTC.

The CDR3, as DNA: TGTGCCAGCAGCGTAGGTCAGGGTGGGAACGAGCAGTACTTC. This translates into CASSVGQGGNEQYF. The chain is built from TRBV9 and TRBJ2-7; possibly TRBD1 for D (5 bases). Germline V gene sequence: CDR1 SGDLS, CDR2 YYNGEE. The CDR3 is 14 amino acids. Deletions cut 0 bases from V and 5 bases from J, with 12 bases between.

The chain joins TRBV2 to TRBJ1-5; no clear D gene. This CDR3 is 15 amino acids long. The V end lost 3 bases, the J end lost 6 bases, and 15 bases lay between the germline ends. Germline V gene lookup returns CDR1 SNHLY and CDR2 FYNNEI. CDR3 DNA sequence: TGTGCCAGCAGTGACTTGGGTAGGGAGGGTCAGCCCCAGCATTTT. Protein: CASSDLGREGQPQHF.

The V call is TRBV15, the J call TRBJ2-1; 10 bases are shared with TRBD1. Trimming removed 3 bases from V and 6 bases from J; junction bases left unmatched: 11. Germline V gene lookup returns CDR1 LNHNV and CDR2 YYDKDF (reference sequence). The CDR3 spans 17 residues. CDR3 bases: TGTGCCACCAGCAGGAGGGGGATGGGACAGGGGTCCAATGAGCAGTTCTTC. Translated, it gives CATSRRGMGQGSNEQFF.

The V call is TRBV15, the J call TRBJ2-6, with 7 bases that match TRBD2. V lost 1 base to trimming and J lost 1 base; unmatched junction nucleotides: 4. Germline V gene sequence: CDR1 LNHNV, CDR2 YYDKDF (reference sequence). The CDR3 is 17 amino acids. The CDR3 loop is CATSRGTSSSGANVLTF. The CDR3 DNA sequence: TGTGCCACCAGCAGAGGGACTAGTTCGTCTGGGGCCAACGTCCTGACTTTC.

The V gene is TRBV4-1, the J gene TRBJ1-5; 9 bases are shared with TRBD1. CDR1 is MGHRA, CDR2 YSYEKL, per germline. V lost 0 bases and J lost 2; bases outside the gene matches: 5. The CDR3 runs to 17 residues. In DNA form, the CDR3 reads TGCGCCAGCAGCCAAGATCGGTGGACAGGGGGCAATCAGCCCCAGCATTTT. This translates into CASSQDRWTGGNQPQHF.

The gene calls are TRBV5-4 and TRBJ2-3; TRBD2 agrees at 10 bases. Germline loops: CDR1 SGHNT, CDR2 YYREEE (reference sequence). The CDR3 contains 15 residues. The trim removed 2 bases at V and 2 bases at J, leaving 2 bases unmatched. The CDR3: CASSLAGGVTDTQYF. CDR3 sequence (DNA): TGTGCCAGCAGCTTAGCGGGAGGGGTCACAGATACGCAGTATTTT.

V gene TRBV6-5 combines with J gene TRBJ2-3; D call uncertain. CDR3 length: 16 residues. Germline values: CDR1 MNHEY, CDR2 SVGAGI. Trimming took off 4 bases at V and 2 bases at J, with 16 bases between the two ends. CDR3 sequence: CASSLRSVSTTDTQYF. As DNA, the CDR3 is TGTGCCAGCAGTTTGAGGTCGGTGTCTACCACAGATACGCAGTATTTT.

The chain carries TRBV9 and TRBJ2-3; 9 bases are shared with TRBD2. The V gene's germline CDR1 is SGDLS and CDR2 YYNGEE. This CDR3 is 16 amino acids long. With 3 bases clipped from V and 6 bases from J, the junction kept 11 bases outside the gene matches. CDR3 amino acids: CASSGRLAEGQDTQYF. CDR3 DNA: TGTGCCAGCAGCGGACGACTAGCGGAGGGGCAGGATACGCAGTATTTT.

The rearrangement links TRBV6-6 to TRBJ2-5; TRBD1 agrees at 8 bases. The closer fit of TRBJ2-7 to the DNA end suggests the J call may be wrong. The germline gives CDR1 MNHNY, CDR2 SVGAGI (reference sequence). The CDR3 extends over 13 amino acids. This chain's CDR3 is CASNTGGTYEQYF. The CDR3 DNA reads as TGTGCCAGCAATACAGGGGGAACCTACGAGCAGTACTTC.

This CDR3 is CAAPWAPAANTEAFF. The CDR3 nucleotides are TGTGCCGCCCCCTGGGCCCCGGCCGCCAACACTGAAGCTTTCTTT. The chain joins TRBV28 to TRBJ1-1; D unresolved. Trimming removed 11 bases at V and 2 bases at J, with 21 bases between. The CDR3 runs to 15 residues. Germline V CDR1 and CDR2: MDHEN, SYDVKM.

V is TRBV28 and J is TRBJ1-4; D unresolved. Germline CDR1 MDHEN, CDR2 SYDVKM. Trimming cost V 5 bases and J 3 bases, with 16 bases left between them. The CDR3 extends over 16 amino acids. CDR3 sequence reads: CASSPHSPVSNEKLFF. The CDR3 DNA sequence: TGTGCCAGCAGTCCTCACAGCCCGGTGTCTAATGAAAAACTGTTTTTT.

The chain links TRBV18 to TRBJ1-2; no definite D call. V was trimmed by 4 bases and J by 7 bases, leaving 13 bases between them. The germline CDR1 and CDR2 sequences are KGHSH and LQKENI. CDR3 length equals 13 residues. The CDR3 region is CASSLNSRGGYTF. CDR3 in DNA: TGTGCCAGCTCACTCAATTCTCGGGGTGGCTACACCTTC.

The rearrangement uses TRBV6-5 and TRBJ1-3; D perhaps matches TRBD1 (5 bases). Looked up from germline, CDR1 is MNHEY and CDR2 is SVGAGI. Trimming shortened V by 0 bases and J by 4 bases, and 10 bases separated the two germline ends. This CDR3 contains 15 residues. CDR3 protein: CASSYSGGAGNTIYF. Written as DNA, the CDR3 is TGTGCCAGCAGTTACTCGGGGGGAGCCGGAAACACCATATATTTT.

The count of this clone is one. The chain couples TRBV11-2 to TRBJ2-7, with TRBD2 as a possible D gene (5 bases). V lost 10 bases to trimming and J lost 0 bases, with 13 bases between them. The CDR3 consists of 13 residues. The germline gives CDR1 SGHAT, CDR2 FQNNGV. CDR3 loop: CATSPPYSYEQYF. As DNA, the CDR3 is TGTGCCACTAGCCCACCATACTCCTACGAGCAGTACTTC.